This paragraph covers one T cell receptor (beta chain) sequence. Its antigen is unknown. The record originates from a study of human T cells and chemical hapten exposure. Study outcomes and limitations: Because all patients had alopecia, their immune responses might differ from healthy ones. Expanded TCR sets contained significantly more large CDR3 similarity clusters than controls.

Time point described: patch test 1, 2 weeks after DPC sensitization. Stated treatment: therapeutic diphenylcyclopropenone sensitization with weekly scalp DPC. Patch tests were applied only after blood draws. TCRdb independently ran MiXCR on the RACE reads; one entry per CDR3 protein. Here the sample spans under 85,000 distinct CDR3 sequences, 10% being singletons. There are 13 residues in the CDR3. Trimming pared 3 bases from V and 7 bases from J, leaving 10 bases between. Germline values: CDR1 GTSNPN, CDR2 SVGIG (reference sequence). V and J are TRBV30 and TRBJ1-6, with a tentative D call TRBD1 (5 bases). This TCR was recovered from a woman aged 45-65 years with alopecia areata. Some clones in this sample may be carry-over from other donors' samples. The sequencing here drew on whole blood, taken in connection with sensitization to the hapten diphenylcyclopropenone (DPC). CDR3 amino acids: CAWRPTVNSPLHF. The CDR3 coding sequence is TGTGCCTGGAGGCCGACAGTAAATTCACCCCTCCACTTT.